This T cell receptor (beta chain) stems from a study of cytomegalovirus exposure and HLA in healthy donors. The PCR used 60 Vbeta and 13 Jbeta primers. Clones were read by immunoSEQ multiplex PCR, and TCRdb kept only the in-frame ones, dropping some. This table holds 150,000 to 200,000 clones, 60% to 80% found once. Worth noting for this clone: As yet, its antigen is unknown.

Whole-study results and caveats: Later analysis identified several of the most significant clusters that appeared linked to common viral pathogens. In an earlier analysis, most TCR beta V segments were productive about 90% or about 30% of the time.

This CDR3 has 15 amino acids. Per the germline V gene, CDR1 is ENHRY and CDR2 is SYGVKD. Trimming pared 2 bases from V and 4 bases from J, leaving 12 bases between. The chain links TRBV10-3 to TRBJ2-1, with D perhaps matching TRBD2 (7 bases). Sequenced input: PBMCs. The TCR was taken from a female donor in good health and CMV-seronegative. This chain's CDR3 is CAISEVQGGYNEQFF. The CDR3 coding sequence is TGTGCCATCAGTGAGGTACAGGGAGGGTACAATGAGCAGTTCTTC.